This T cell receptor (beta chain) emerged from a study of yellow fever vaccine responses in identical twins. Via MiXCR, TCRdb re-called the RT-PCR reads, giving one row per CDR3 protein. The sample carries some 9,900 distinct CDR3 sequences, less than 85% recorded once. On this clonotype itself: Its specificity is unknown.

General observations from the study: Twins' vaccine T cell response reportedly seemed partly convergent, partly personalized.

Sequenced here: T cells from blood (PBMCs), unsorted or a sorted subset (not recorded which), sampled before or after yellow fever vaccination (not recorded which). The TCR comes from a young woman who received the yellow fever vaccine.

The CDR3 bases are TGTGCCACCACAGGGGAAGTTAATGAAAAACTGTTTTTT. Translating it yields CATTGEVNEKLFF. This chain connects TRBV11-1 to TRBJ1-4, with 7 bases fitting TRBD1. The CDR3 sequence is 13 residues long. In germline, CDR1 is SGHAT, CDR2 FQDESV (reference sequence). The J segment lost 4 bases and the V segment lost 10 bases, leaving 6 bases of the junction unmatched.